This T cell receptor beta chain was recovered during a study of T cell responses to AZD1222 COVID-19 vaccine. Study-wide findings and caveats: Repertoires were collected only later (after the peak T cell response had occurred). Clonal diversity was possibly underestimated; the donors were predominantly white British and more often female.

In its sample, this clone was seen a few times. Its target is unknown. Germline V gene sequence: CDR1 SQVTM, CDR2 ANQGSEA. This CDR3 is built from 15 residues. Losses at the gene ends were 4 bases for V and 6 bases for J; bases not matched to a gene: 8. Measured with immunoSEQ multiplex PCR; TCRdb has only the in-frame clones, and not every one. The profile shows 150,000 to 180,000 clones, 87% of them singletons. The TCR originated in an adult who received the AZD1222 COVID-19 vaccine. The chain has TRBV29-1 and TRBJ2-3, with 12 bases that match TRBD2. The sample here was peripheral blood, taken 28 days after the second AZD1222 dose. As DNA, the CDR3 is TGCAGCGTTGGGGCGTCTAGCGGGAGGGGCGATACGCAGTATTTT. Translated: CSVGASSGRGDTQYF.